This T cell receptor beta chain was sequenced in a study of regulatory T cells in long-lasting Graves disease. Both iRepertoire HTBI primers and Arm-PCR of CDR3 regions were used to build the TCR beta libraries. Each CDR3 protein gets one entry after TCRdb re-called the multiplex PCR reads with MiXCR. The table records about 470,000 distinct CDR3 sequences, around 16% of them present only once. Notes on the study in general: Sharing of public clonotypes was greater in persistent patients (approximately 2,700) than in new patients (around 1,000).

Described time point: newly diagnosed GD, antithyroid drugs for less than 3 months. TCR sequences were obtained from RNA taken from PBMCs. An endocrinology department located in Xi'an, China, was where the patients came from. Between the trimmed V and J ends, which lost 6 bases and 6 bases, there was a span of 21 bases. Germline V lookup: CDR1 DFQATT, CDR2 SNEGSKA (reference sequence). The CDR3 has 14 residues. This clonotype showed up just a few times. The target antigen is unknown. This sample was shared with a second study, whose subject was T cells in Graves' hyperthyroidism and ophthalmopathy. That paper adds: Uncontrolled infection, other autoimmune disease, pregnancy or lactation disqualified patients from enrolment. HTBI primers were employed in a first-round RT-PCR of the TCR CDR3.

Source: peripheral blood mononuclear cells (PBMCs), taken at new diagnosis, from a patient treated with antithyroid drugs. The V gene is TRBV20-1, the J gene TRBJ2-7; maybe TRBD2 (6 bases). This sequence was found in a man aged 35 to 55 with Graves disease. CDR3 region: CSATPSEPTREQYF. In nucleotides, the CDR3 is TGCAGTGCCACCCCTAGCGAACCTACCCGCGAGCAGTACTTC.